These T cell receptor beta chains were read from a single sample in a study of blood T cells in healthy people across ages. One entry per CDR3 protein, called by TCRdb with MiXCR from the 5' RACE reads. Of 700,000 or so distinct CDR3 sequences in the sample, roughly two fifths were seen once. Sequenced: blood. These receptors originate from a man at least 80 years old in good health. Both conserved end residues are part of each CDR3.

j_gene	v_gene	CDR3aa
TRBJ1-6	TRBV15	CATSRSNHGGGVRRSPLHF
TRBJ2-7	TRBV7-2	CASSLARDTTYEQYF
TRBJ2-5	TRBV24-1	CATSDLRQETQYF
TRBJ1-1	TRBV30	CAWSRQGNEAFF
TRBJ2-1	TRBV20-1	CSVRDPASGRGEQFF
TRBJ1-5	TRBV12-3/TRBV12-4	CASSQGQKAAQHF
-	TRBV20-1	CSATEGHYQETQFF
TRBJ2-3	TRBV5-6	CASSLDVRGDTQYF
-	TRBV12-3/TRBV12-4	CASRLGPTNNEQYF
-	TRBV7-2	CASSQDRVLETQYF
TRBJ2-1	TRBV6-2/TRBV6-3	CASRERASYNEQFF
TRBJ2-7	TRBV14	CASSQGIAGPYEQYF
TRBJ2-2	TRBV6-1	CASRNDVTGELFF
TRBJ2-2	TRBV20-1	CSARAASGGAGTGELFF
TRBJ2-1	TRBV5-6	CASSTTSGTLVYNEQFF
TRBJ2-7	TRBV29-1	CSVGGFGTSGTSYNKQYF
TRBJ2-5	TRBV6-2/TRBV6-3	CASSYGGLAGPERETQYF
TRBJ2-4	TRBV7-2	CASSSRSGQGFIQYF
TRBJ2-5	TRBV7-3	CASSLNPGSPHLETQYF
TRBJ1-1	TRBV6-5	CASKGWAEAFF
-	TRBV20-1	CSASRTSGPYYEQYF
TRBJ2-7	TRBV12-3/TRBV12-4	CASSFWTAFSYEQYF
TRBJ2-3	TRBV5-1	CASSSQGGGKGDTQYF
TRBJ2-1	TRBV11-3	CASSPGENEQFF
TRBJ2-3	TRBV10-3	CAISRNPSTDAQYF
TRBJ2-3	TRBV7-9	CASSLIGTDTQYF
TRBJ1-2	TRBV7-8	CASSLALTNYGYTF
TRBJ2-1	TRBV27	CASSPWTSGRHEQFF
TRBJ2-3	TRBV4-1	CASSQGTSGHTDTQYF
TRBJ2-3	TRBV13	CASSVIAGSTDTQYF
TRBJ1-1	TRBV4-2	CASSHGTGNTEAFF
TRBJ2-3	TRBV10-3	CATGTSGGLNTDTQYF
TRBJ2-3	TRBV20-1	CSAIPPGLSPDTQYF
TRBJ2-3	TRBV29-1	CSVTIRGTDTQYF
TRBJ1-4	TRBV7-2	CASSRRFATNEKLFF
TRBJ2-4	TRBV12-3/TRBV12-4	CASIKDRVSNIQYF
TRBJ2-3	TRBV13	CASSTGLADTDTQYF
TRBJ2-6	TRBV20-1	CSARKGGANVLTF
TRBJ2-2	TRBV5-6	CASSLVMVAGGTNTGELFF
TRBJ2-1	TRBV20-1	CSARLWTSGAGNEQFF
TRBJ1-5	TRBV20-1	CSAREGRNQPQHF
TRBJ1-1	TRBV7-2	CASSLDGVGLTEAFF
TRBJ1-5	TRBV7-9	CASSLNQGNQPQHF
TRBJ2-7	TRBV5-5	CASSLTGWQGEQYF
TRBJ2-7	TRBV28	CASSLGTLQDEQYF
TRBJ2-5	TRBV3-1	CASSPVWTVQETQYF
TRBJ1-5	TRBV29-1	CSVLAGINQPQHF
TRBJ2-7	TRBV20-1	CSARGAGGVYEQYF
TRBJ2-3	TRBV11-2	CASSLQPTSTDTQYF
TRBJ2-5	TRBV7-2	CASSLVPGGGQETQYF